The 8 T cell receptor beta chains below were found in one sample sequenced in a study of beta chain features in type 1 diabetes. cDNA synthesis used the whole RNA isolate, giving expressed TCRB sequences. This table comes from immunoSEQ multiplex PCR, and its TCRdb copy is limited to in-frame clones, with some not included. In the table there are about 620,000 clones, 15% to 19% of which are singletons. Sequences were obtained from naive CD4+ T cells from blood. The receptors here all came from a young man in good health.

The rearrangement links TRBV18 to TRBJ2-1; D ambiguous. The CDR3 is 13 amino acids. CDR1 and CDR2 (germline): KGHSH, LQKENI. V lost 3 bases to trimming and J lost 7 bases, with 10 bases between them. CDR3 sequence (DNA): TGTGCCAGCTCACCGGAGTTAGGGAATGAGCAGTTCTTC. Amino acids: CASSPELGNEQFF.

There are a few counts of this clone. The V call is TRBV6-1, the J call TRBJ2-5; TRBD2 matches 13 bases. The V segment lost 4 bases and the J segment 5 bases; nucleotides outside the gene matches: 4. There are 15 residues in the CDR3. From germline, CDR1 is MNHNS and CDR2 SASEGT. This CDR3 reads CASSGGLAGWETQYF. In DNA form, the CDR3 reads TGTGCCAGCAGTGGGGGACTAGCGGGGTGGGAGACCCAGTACTTC.

This clone appeared a few times. This sample includes further DNA sequences coding for the same CDR3. The chain joins TRBV7-3 to TRBJ2-6; D is uncertain. The CDR3 is 13 amino acids. V dropped 6 bases and J dropped 0 bases, with 3 bases sitting between them. CDR1 and CDR2 (germline): SGHTA, FQGTGA. CDR3 region: CASRSSGANVLTF. The CDR3, as DNA: TGTGCCAGCAGGAGCTCTGGGGCCAACGTCCTGACTTTC.

The rearrangement joins TRBV4-2 to TRBJ2-1; D unresolved. The CDR3 runs to 12 residues. Germline V gene lookup returns CDR1 LGHNA and CDR2 YNFKEQ. V was clipped by 5 bases and J by 4 bases, with 6 bases between them. The CDR3 DNA is TGTGCCAGCAGCACGGTTTACAATGAGCAGTTCTTC. It yields the protein CASSTVYNEQFF.

This clone was seen a few times. The chain joins TRBV4-2 to TRBJ2-7, with no clear D. The CDR3 loop spans 15 amino acids. The ends were cut back, 1 base at V and 0 bases at J, with 10 bases in the middle. The V gene's germline CDR1 is LGHNA and CDR2 YNFKEQ. The CDR3 is CASSQGQVISYEQYF. CDR3 DNA: TGTGCCAGCAGCCAAGGGCAGGTCATCTCCTACGAGCAGTACTTC.

The V and J genes are TRBV4-3 and TRBJ2-4, with 9 bases aligning to TRBD1. From germline, CDR1 is LGHNA and CDR2 YSLEER. V lost 0 bases and J lost 8; bases outside the gene matches: 11. CDR3 length equals 17 residues. Written as DNA, the CDR3 is TGCGCCAGCAGCCAAGATCCTCCGGACAGGGGAGGGGACATTCAGTACTTC. Its protein product is CASSQDPPDRGGDIQYF.

This clone was seen only a few times. The chain carries TRBV5-1 and TRBJ2-1; tentatively, D is TRBD2 (6 bases). The germline V gene encodes CDR1 SGHRS and CDR2 YFSETQ. This CDR3 is 15 amino acids long. The V end was cut by 3 bases, the J end by 8 bases, with 18 bases between. The DNA for the CDR3 is TGCGCCAGCAGCTGGCAGGCTACATGGAGGGATGAGCAGTTCTTC. This sequence encodes CASSWQATWRDEQFF.

The chain recombines TRBV6-5 with TRBJ1-1, with a tentative D call TRBD1 (6 bases). Germline-derived CDR1 and CDR2 are MNHEY and SVGAGI. The ends were cut back, 4 bases at V and 6 bases at J, with 9 bases in the middle. CDR3 length equals 12 residues. The CDR3 reads CASSLQGAEAFF. DNA of the CDR3: TGTGCCAGCAGTTTACAGGGAGCTGAAGCTTTCTTT.